Each of the 20 T cell receptor beta chains below was sequenced from the same sample in a study of vaccination and CD4 T cells after COVID-19. Sequenced with the Oncomine TCR Beta short-read assay was DNA taken from cultured CD4+ T cells. TCRdb called the PCR reads again in MiXCR, with one record for every CDR3 protein. The sample yields just under 20,000 distinct CDR3 sequences, about 40% seen once. Treatment in this sample: roughly nine-day PBMC culture with coronavirus spike peptide pools or control peptides (ViraFEST assay). Antigens of these TCRs are unknown. Sequenced material: CD4+ T cells from blood, cultured in vitro, taken before SARS-CoV-2 vaccination. These receptors all stem from a human donor who received a COVID-19 vaccine.

This clonotype was counted a few times. The chain employs TRBV11-3 and TRBJ2-5; no clear D. V lost 5 bases to trimming and J lost 0 bases, with 10 bases between them. The CDR3 loop spans 14 amino acids. Germline CDR1 SGHNT, CDR2 YENEEA. The CDR3: CASSRRTDQETQYF. CDR3 coding DNA: TGTGCCAGCAGCCGCCGGACGGACCAAGAGACCCAGTACTTC.

This clonotype turned up a few times. The chain uses TRBV28 and TRBJ1-1; weak D call: TRBD1 (6 bases). The CDR3 is made up of 14 amino acids. Germline assignment: CDR1 MDHEN and CDR2 SYDVKM. The V end lost 6 bases, the J end lost 3 bases, and 14 bases lay between the germline ends. CDR3 in DNA: TGTGCCAGCAGGGGGGGCGGTTCGTACACTGAAGCTTTCTTT. This sequence encodes CASRGGGSYTEAFF.

The rearrangement joins TRBV18 to TRBJ1-5; D uncertain. The CDR3 is 12 amino acids. Trimming stripped 3 bases from V and 5 bases from J, with 5 bases between. The germline gives CDR1 KGHSH, CDR2 LQKENI. The CDR3 nucleotides read TGTGCCAGCTCACCCGCGGATCAGCCCCAGCATTTT. Encoded protein: CASSPADQPQHF.

The chain combines TRBV20-1 with TRBJ1-4; possible D gene TRBD1, 6 bases. Trimming stripped 3 bases from V and 5 bases from J, with 16 bases between. This CDR3 region has 15 residues. Looked up from germline, CDR1 is DFQATT and CDR2 is SNEGSKA (reference sequence). In nucleotides, the CDR3 is TGCAGTGCTAGCGACTCCGGGACACAGAATGAAAAACTGTTTTTT. Translating it yields CSASDSGTQNEKLFF.

This chain's CDR3 is CASSQRDRGTAYGYTF. In DNA, the CDR3 is TGTGCCAGTAGTCAGCGGGACAGGGGAACAGCTTATGGCTACACCTTC. The rearrangement uses TRBV19 and TRBJ1-2; the match to TRBD1 covers 10 bases. CDR1 and CDR2 (germline): LNHDA, SQIVND (reference sequence). V lost 5 bases, J lost 5 bases, and 11 bases stayed unmatched. The CDR3 covers 16 residues.

V is TRBV5-1 and J is TRBJ1-3, with TRBD1 as a possible D gene (6 bases). Trimming took off 4 bases at V and 4 bases at J, with 18 bases between the two ends. Germline V gene sequence: CDR1 SGHRS, CDR2 YFSETQ. This CDR3 contains 16 residues. The CDR3 sequence: CASSLRGGQGGNTIYF. The DNA of the CDR3 is TGCGCCAGCAGCCTCCGTGGGGGGCAAGGAGGAAACACCATATATTTT.

This clonotype was seen more than once but under ten times. The V and J genes are TRBV24-1 and TRBJ1-1, with 9 bases identical to TRBD1. The CDR3 length is 15 residues. Losses at the gene ends were 3 bases for V and 2 bases for J; bases not matched to a gene: 3. Germline-derived CDR1 and CDR2 are KGHDR and SFDVKD. The CDR3 nucleotides are TGTGCCACCAGTGATGGGGGACAGGGAAACACTGAAGCTTTCTTT. As protein: CATSDGGQGNTEAFF.

J is TRBJ1-6 and V is TRBV30; D gene uncertain. The CDR3 has 13 amino acids. V lost 1 base to trimming and J lost 11 bases, with 12 bases between them. Germline V CDR1 and CDR2: GTSNPN, SVGIG (reference sequence). Here the CDR3 DNA reads TGTGCCTGGAGTGCTGGCCCTACAGCACCCCTCCACTTT. This encodes CAWSAGPTAPLHF.

The J gene is TRBJ1-1, the V gene TRBV2; perhaps TRBD1 as D (5 bases). V dropped 4 bases and J dropped 5 bases, with 14 bases sitting between them. CDR3 length: 14 amino acids. From germline, CDR1 is SNHLY and CDR2 FYNNEI. The CDR3 loop is CASSARGWGTEAFF. The CDR3 DNA reads as TGTGCCAGCAGTGCTCGGGGATGGGGGACTGAAGCTTTCTTT.

The chain uses TRBV7-2 and TRBJ1-1; weak D call: TRBD1 (5 bases). The germline V gene encodes CDR1 SGHTA and CDR2 FQGNSA. The CDR3 is made up of 12 amino acids. V gave up 4 bases and J gave up 5 bases, with 8 bases separating them. The CDR3 sequence is CASSSGGTEAFF. The DNA of the CDR3 is TGTGCCAGCAGCTCGGGGGGGACTGAAGCTTTCTTT.

This chain connects TRBV6-2 or TRBV6-3 to TRBJ2-5; a possible D gene is TRBD2 (5 bases). The CDR3 runs to 13 residues. V was clipped by 7 bases and J by 2 bases, with 11 bases between them. CDR1 MNHEY and CDR2 SVGEGT come from the germline V gene. CDR3 nucleotide sequence: TGTGCCAGCAAAGGGAGCGGTCAAGAGACCCAGTACTTC. It encodes CASKGSGQETQYF.

The J gene is TRBJ2-7, the V gene TRBV7-9; D perhaps matches TRBD2 (6 bases). The V gene's germline CDR1 is SEHNR and CDR2 FQNEAQ (reference sequence). The CDR3 spans 13 residues. Trimming took off 1 base at V and 7 bases at J, with 11 bases between the two ends. The CDR3 DNA is TGTGCCAGCAGCTTAGGCGTCGCGGGGGAGCAGTACTTC. It codes for CASSLGVAGEQYF.

V gene TRBV2 combines with J gene TRBJ2-1; 11 nucleotides agree with TRBD2. Germline-derived CDR1 and CDR2 are SNHLY and FYNNEI. The V segment lost 6 bases and the J segment 6 bases; nucleotides outside the gene matches: 10. The CDR3 has 16 residues. The chain's CDR3 is CASRKVSGGAVNEQFF. The CDR3 nucleotides are TGTGCCAGCAGGAAGGTTAGCGGGGGGGCCGTCAATGAGCAGTTCTTC.

This clonotype was detected a few times. V gene TRBV20-1 combines with J gene TRBJ1-2, with TRBD1 as a possible D gene (6 bases). CDR3 size: 12 residues. Germline assignment: CDR1 DFQATT and CDR2 SNEGSKA (reference sequence). The germline V and J ends were trimmed by 6 bases and 8 bases, with 16 bases remaining between them. CDR3 bases: TGCAGTGCCCACAGACAGGCTACCGGCTACACCTTC. Translated, it gives CSAHRQATGYTF.

This clonotype was found a few times. The chain carries TRBV2 and TRBJ2-5; 9 nucleotides line up with TRBD2. This CDR3 comprises 15 residues. Germline CDR1 and CDR2: SNHLY and FYNNEI. V gave up 6 bases and J gave up 2 bases; unmatched junction bases: 7. The CDR3 is CASSEMTSGQETQYF. In nucleotides, the CDR3 is TGTGCCAGCAGCGAGATGACTAGCGGACAAGAGACCCAGTACTTC.

This clonotype was detected once. This chain joins TRBV6-5 and TRBJ2-1, with 13 nucleotides matching TRBD2. Trimming removed 3 bases from V and 4 bases from J; junction bases left unmatched: 3. Germline-derived CDR1 and CDR2 are MNHEY and SVGAGI. The CDR3 spans 16 residues. This CDR3 reads CASSYLLAGGYNEQFF. In nucleotides, the CDR3 is TGTGCCAGCAGTTATCTACTAGCGGGGGGGTACAATGAGCAGTTCTTC.

The V gene is TRBV4-1, the J gene TRBJ1-2; D not certain. V gave up 4 bases and J gave up 4 bases, with 13 bases separating them. This CDR3 region has 14 residues. CDR1 and CDR2 (germline): MGHRA, YSYEKL. CDR3 nucleotide sequence: TGCGCCAGCAGCCTAAGAGGGAGGACCTATGGCTACACCTTC. Translating gives CASSLRGRTYGYTF.

The chain joins TRBV20-1 to TRBJ1-2; 8 bases agree with TRBD1. Losses at the gene ends were 6 bases for V and 8 bases for J; bases not matched to a gene: 14. CDR1 is DFQATT and CDR2 is SNEGSKA in the germline V gene (reference sequence). The CDR3 runs 14 residues. The CDR3 loop reads CSAQGDRGLRGYTF. The CDR3 region has the DNA TGCAGTGCGCAGGGTGACAGGGGTCTGAGAGGCTACACCTTC.

This CDR3 reads CASSPRLGDTEAFF. In nucleotides, the CDR3 is TGTGCCAGCTCACCTCGCCTGGGAGACACTGAAGCTTTCTTT. The chain is built from TRBV18 and TRBJ1-1, with no clear D. V was shortened by 3 bases and J by 3 bases, with 11 bases between the two germline ends. Germline CDR1 reads KGHSH; CDR2 reads LQKENI. The CDR3 has 14 residues.

This chain joins TRBV20-1 and TRBJ2-5; 9 bases agree with TRBD2. Germline trimming cut 3 bases from V and 5 bases from J; bases unmatched to any gene: 10. Germline V gives CDR1 DFQATT, CDR2 SNEGSKA (reference sequence). This CDR3 comprises 15 residues. As DNA, the CDR3 is TGCAGTGCTAGTCGCGGCGGGGGGGCCGGGGAGACCCAGTACTTC. This sequence encodes CSASRGGGAGETQYF.